This section outlines one T cell receptor beta chain sequence together with its context. This clone was found once. Its antigen is still unknown. There are no base qualities to consult, and no much larger clone falls within one base. This entry belongs to a study of blood T cell repertoires in COVID-19 (dated by TCRdb to 2020 to 2021). Some background on the complete study: Samples from collaborators originated in the United States, Italy and Spain and spanned both the acute and convalescent phases of COVID-19. The prospective study material was composed of cDNA or gDNA derived from T cells, B-cell-depleted T cells, or PBMCs. The dataset comprised deeply sampled blood TCRbeta repertoires from subjects exposed to, actively infected with, or recovered from COVID-19. The repertoires were released in a freely available public database meant as a resource for research on the immune response to SARS-CoV-2. The samples were drawn from two sources: the first 160 participants of the ongoing ImmuneRACE study, and fewer than 1,500 subjects contributed by 6 global collaborators. A de-identified subject ID, COVID-19 status, age in years and sex were almost always included in the sample metadata. HLA class I and class II types, where available, came from metadata supplied by the sample provider rather than from assay-based typing.

The research as a whole found: Clinical and demographic metadata were provided uncurated, with the amount varying by source and participant.

In the prospective study, participants were about 18 to 95 years old, resided in about two dozen geographic areas of the United States, and were enrolled through a virtual design. To assign participants to cohorts, the prospective study relied on clinical history that participants themselves reported in a screening survey and a study questionnaire. For ImmuneRACE Cohort 3, a participant was defined as recovered based on two consecutive negative NP/OP PCR tests, clearance by a healthcare professional, or resolution of symptoms. Mobile phlebotomists in the prospective study collected whole blood, serum and a nasopharyngeal or oropharyngeal swab from every participant. Participants in the prospective study had the option to provide additional blood draws and questionnaires over a roughly 2-month period. Blood samples from the prospective study were shipped frozen or at room temperature prior to DNA extraction.

V sheds 1 base and J sheds 4 bases, leaving 13 bases between their ends. Looking up the germline V gene yields CDR1 LGHNT and CDR2 FRNRAP. The CDR3 runs 16 amino acids, cysteine and phenylalanine included. The read is trimmed to its CDR3 DNA, 48 bases read in frame from base 1. The immunoSEQ Assay, a bias-controlled multiplex PCR, was used to amplify TCRbeta CDR3 regions from genomic DNA. The paper's processing steps were these. The number of nucleated cells in each sample was estimated from the amplification of reference gene primers within the assay. To quantify the absolute abundance of each unique TCRbeta CDR3 rearrangement, sequence reads were collapsed and filtered. For each sample, productive Simpson clonality was calculated as the square root of Simpson's diversity index over productive rearrangements. Imported from immuneACCESS, the table was reduced by TCRdb to in-frame sequences with V and J called. These copies leave out some clones; in studies compared against another copy, an unresolved V gene accounts for under half, and the cause of the remainder is not known. The D gene and trimming were derived from the DNA, and the V and J assignments and clone size from that table. This sample has about 220,000 clones in its table, and 82% of those were observed once. 3% to 4% of the sample goes to the ten largest clones.

Sequencing was carried out using PBMCs or T cells enriched from blood (not recorded which). This sequence was found in a woman aged 55-70 years who had recovered from COVID-19. The rearrangement joined TRBV12-5 to TRBJ1-4, and TRBD1 may be the D gene, going by 5 matching bases. The CDR3 corresponds to CASGLGPQGYNEKLFF. In nucleotides, the sequence is TGTGCTAGTGGTTTGGGTCCGCAGGGCTATAATGAAAAACTGTTTTTT.